This T cell receptor beta chain was documented in a study of regulatory T cells in long-lasting Graves disease. Study findings and constraints: Newly diagnosed disease favored TRBV20-1 and TRBJ2-1 over persistent disease.

This clonotype was counted many times. The antigen remains unidentified. The time point was: newly diagnosed GD, antithyroid drugs for less than 3 months. RNA isolated from PBMCs was used to make the TCR library. Staff drew roughly 10 milliliters of peripheral blood into EDTA tubes. According to the study, TCR beta libraries were built with iRepertoire HTBI primers and CDR3-region Arm-PCR. TCRdb re-called the multiplex PCR reads with MiXCR, one entry per CDR3 protein. The sample yields 350,000 to 500,000 distinct CDR3 sequences, around 13% seen once. V was cut by 5 bases and J by 2 bases, with 21 bases left in between. The CDR3 loop spans 18 amino acids. Per the germline V gene, CDR1 is SGHAT and CDR2 is FQNNGV. The same specimen was also included in a second study, on T cells in Graves' hyperthyroidism and ophthalmopathy.

The V gene is TRBV11-2, the J gene TRBJ2-2; D may be TRBD2 (5 bases). This sample comprised peripheral blood mononuclear cells (PBMCs), obtained at new diagnosis, from a patient treated with antithyroid drugs. The receptor was derived from a woman aged 50 to 65 with Graves disease. In DNA, the CDR3 is TGTGCCAGCAGCCCACCCTCCGTGGAGCGGATTAACACCGGGGAGCTGTTTTTT. Residues: CASSPPSVERINTGELFF.